Presented here are 17 T cell receptor beta chains from one specimen sequenced in a study of cytomegalovirus exposure and HLA in healthy donors. The PCR had 60 Vbeta and 13 Jbeta primers. TCRdb keeps only in-frame clones here, not all; method: immunoSEQ multiplex PCR. The profile covers roughly 200,000 clones, with over 65% appearing a single time and approximately 2.5% taken by the ten largest. The sample taken for sequencing was PBMCs. The origin of the receptors is a man in his fifties or sixties in good health and CMV-seronegative.

This chain joins TRBV9 and TRBJ2-2, with 12 bases that match TRBD2. The CDR3 is made up of 15 amino acids. V trimming: 4 bases; J trimming: 7 bases; junction bases outside the gene matches: 5. The V gene's germline CDR1 is SGDLS and CDR2 YYNGEE. CDR3 DNA sequence: TGTGCCAGCAGCACCAGACTAGCGGGAGACGGGGAGCTGTTTTTT. It encodes CASSTRLAGDGELFF.

The table lists this clone with a few counts. The chain is built from TRBV9 and TRBJ2-1, with 8 bases identical to TRBD1. Germline V gene data show CDR1 as SGDLS and CDR2 as YYNGEE. The CDR3 runs 15 residues. V lost 0 bases and J lost 7; bases outside the gene matches: 6. The CDR3 DNA reads TGTGCCAGCAGCGTAGAGGGACAGGTACTAAATGAGCAGTTCTTC. This encodes CASSVEGQVLNEQFF.

The sample holds many counts of this clone. V is TRBV6-1 and J is TRBJ1-5; 9 bases fit TRBD1. CDR1 is MNHNS and CDR2 is SASEGT in the germline V gene. Losses at the gene ends were 3 bases for V and 0 bases for J; bases not matched to a gene: 6. The CDR3 loop spans 17 amino acids. The CDR3 loop reads CASSETTGGYSNQPQHF. Here the CDR3 DNA reads TGTGCCAGCAGTGAGACGACAGGGGGTTATAGCAATCAGCCCCAGCATTTT.

This clone came up many times. V and J are TRBV25-1 and TRBJ1-1, with unresolved D. The length of the CDR3 is 13 residues. Deletions cut 4 bases from V and 0 bases from J, with 6 bases between. Germline V CDR1 and CDR2: MGHDK, SYGVNS. CDR3 nucleotides: TGTGCCAGCAGTGTCTCGGTGAACACTGAAGCTTTCTTT. It codes for CASSVSVNTEAFF. Using reference TRBV25-1 and TRBJ1-1 for the parts outside the CDR3, the full variable domain is EADIYQTPRYLVIGTGKKITLECSQTMGHDKMYWYQQDPGMELHLIHYSYGVNSTEKGDLSSESTVSRIRTEHFPLTLESARPSHTSQYLCASSVSVNTEAFFGQGTRLTVV.

The chain joins TRBV6-5 to TRBJ2-7; perhaps TRBD1 as D (6 bases). Trimming removed 5 bases from V and 6 bases from J, with 17 bases in between. This CDR3 contains 14 residues. Germline lookup yields CDR1 MNHEY and CDR2 SVGAGI. CDR3 in amino acids: CASSNSGTPREQYF. In nucleotides, the CDR3 is TGTGCCAGCAGTAATTCCGGGACACCCCGCGAGCAGTACTTC.

The rearrangement joins TRBV7-9 to TRBJ1-1, with TRBD1 matching 8 bases. V lost 5 bases to trimming and J lost 3 bases; unmatched junction nucleotides: 11. The CDR3 has 16 amino acids. CDR1 is SEHNR and CDR2 is FQNEAQ in the germline V gene (reference sequence). CDR3 nucleotide sequence: TGTGCCAGCAGCCGCCGGACACCGACAGGGGACACTGAAGCTTTCTTT. Amino acid sequence: CASSRRTPTGDTEAFF.

The rearrangement uses TRBV29-1 and TRBJ2-1, with D unclear. Germline CDR1 reads SQVTM; CDR2 reads ANQGSEA. Deletions cut 2 bases from V and 10 bases from J, with 15 bases between. CDR3 length: 13 amino acids. The DNA for the CDR3 is TGCAGCGTTGAAAAAATCGTAAAACAGGAGCAGTTCTTC. This gives the protein CSVEKIVKQEQFF.

The genes are TRBV5-1 and TRBJ1-2, with D perhaps matching TRBD1 (5 bases). The V end was cut by 4 bases, the J end by 9 bases, with 22 bases between. CDR1 is SGHRS and CDR2 is YFSETQ in the germline V gene. The CDR3 covers 15 residues. CDR3 coding DNA: TGCGCCAGCAGCCCGGGGGGGAGGACTTCGGGGAGCTACACCTTC. Protein: CASSPGGRTSGSYTF.

The chain combines TRBV11-3 with TRBJ2-7, with TRBD2 matching 7 bases. The CDR3 is made up of 17 amino acids. V lost 1 base, J lost 0 bases, and 9 bases stayed unmatched. CDR1 is SGHNT, CDR2 YENEEA, per germline. The CDR3 sequence is CASSLGSAAGDSYEQYF. The CDR3 coding sequence is TGTGCCAGCAGCTTAGGGTCGGCCGCGGGAGACTCCTACGAGCAGTACTTC.

The chain carries TRBV9 and TRBJ2-1; perhaps TRBD2 as D (5 bases). CDR1 is SGDLS, CDR2 YYNGEE, per germline. The CDR3 spans 14 residues. V was shortened by 1 base and J by 5 bases, with 10 bases between the two germline ends. The DNA for the CDR3 is TGTGCCAGCAGCGTAACGGGAAACCACAATGAGCAGTTCTTC. Translated, it gives CASSVTGNHNEQFF.

The chain recombines TRBV28 with TRBJ2-7; D gene uncertain. Germline-derived CDR1 and CDR2 are MDHEN and SYDVKM. V was clipped by 6 bases and J by 6 bases, with 15 bases between them. This CDR3 has 13 amino acids. CDR3 loop: CASRRPPVSEQYF. Written as DNA, the CDR3 is TGTGCCAGCAGGAGGCCGCCCGTGTCCGAGCAGTACTTC.

The chain combines TRBV11-2 with TRBJ2-7, with a weak D call TRBD1 (5 bases). V was pared by 0 bases and J by 0 bases, with 12 bases between. The CDR3 runs 16 residues. Germline lookup yields CDR1 SGHAT and CDR2 FQNNGV. The CDR3 spells CASSLDLTASSYEQYF. CDR3 DNA sequence: TGTGCCAGCAGCTTAGACCTGACAGCATCCTCCTACGAGCAGTACTTC.

The sample holds a few counts of this clone. V and J are TRBV19 and TRBJ1-6; D is ambiguous. Trimming took 3 bases from V and 3 from J, leaving 9 bases between them. In germline, CDR1 is LNHDA, CDR2 SQIVND (reference sequence). This CDR3 spans 15 amino acids. The CDR3 here is CASSISAGYNSPLHF. The CDR3, as DNA: TGTGCCAGTAGTATTAGCGCAGGCTATAATTCACCCCTCCACTTT.

The chain combines TRBV6-1 with TRBJ1-5; D gene ambiguous. Germline loops: CDR1 MNHNS, CDR2 SASEGT. CDR3 length: 13 residues. The V end was cut by 4 bases, the J end by 6 bases, with 10 bases between. This CDR3 reads CASSATTTQPQHF. For the CDR3, the DNA is TGTGCCAGCAGTGCAACCACAACTCAGCCCCAGCATTTT.

Of note for this clone: A read error may produce the germline difference seen at one junction end. This chain connects TRBV7-9 to TRBJ2-1; 7 positions match TRBD1. CDR3 length equals 12 residues. From germline, CDR1 is SEHNR and CDR2 FQNEAQ (reference sequence). CDR3 nucleotide sequence: TGTTCCAGCAGTTACAGGGGTAATGAGCAGTTCTTC. Its translation is CSSSYRGNEQFF.

The chain uses TRBV7-8 and TRBJ2-4; D remains unclear. The germline V gene encodes CDR1 SGHVS and CDR2 FQNEAQ. The CDR3 spans 15 residues. V was trimmed by 5 bases and J by 1 base, leaving 12 bases between them. The CDR3, as DNA: TGTGCCAGCAGCCACGAGGTCGGGGCCAAAAACATTCAGTACTTC. Encoded protein: CASSHEVGAKNIQYF.

The chain couples TRBV9 to TRBJ2-3; 9 bases align to TRBD2. CDR3 size: 14 residues. With 3 bases clipped from V and 3 bases from J, the junction kept 2 bases outside the gene matches. Germline CDR1 is SGDLS and CDR2 is YYNGEE. The CDR3 DNA reads as TGTGCCAGCAGCGAAGGACTAGCGACAGATACGCAGTATTTT. Translation: CASSEGLATDTQYF.